Presented here are 26 T cell receptor beta chains from one specimen sequenced in a study of OX40 agonist ivuxolimab in advanced cancers. Using immunoSEQ multiplex PCR, the repertoire was profiled, and TCRdb retains in-frame clones only, with some absent. This sample has around 82,000 clones, with more than 70% found just once. The material was CD4+ or CD8+ T cells sorted from blood, obtained in a trial of the OX40 agonist ivuxolimab. The receptors come from an adult with an advanced solid tumor such as melanoma, head and neck, liver or kidney cancer.

The DNA of the CDR3 is TGTGCCAGCAGCCCCCAGCCGACTAGTTACAATGAGCAGTTCTTC. Amino acids: CASSPQPTSYNEQFF. J is TRBJ2-1 and V is TRBV7-2; possibly TRBD2 for D (6 bases). Germline CDR1 SGHTA, CDR2 FQGNSA. This CDR3 spans 15 amino acids. The V gene lost 5 bases and the J gene lost 4 bases, with 15 bases spanning the gap.

The V gene is TRBV18, the J gene TRBJ1-2; D is possibly TRBD1 (5 bases). Germline-derived CDR1 and CDR2 are KGHSH and LQKENI. The V end lost 3 bases, the J end lost 6 bases, and 8 bases lay between the germline ends. This CDR3 is built from 12 residues. The CDR3 loop reads CASSPGTHGYTF. In nucleotides, the CDR3 is TGTGCCAGCTCACCGGGGACGCATGGCTACACCTTC.

The J gene is TRBJ1-1, the V gene TRBV7-2; 7 nucleotides line up with TRBD1. Germline CDR1 and CDR2: SGHTA and FQGNSA. V lost 2 bases to trimming and J lost 1 base; unmatched junction nucleotides: 7. This CDR3 has 16 amino acids. The CDR3 DNA is TGTGCCAGCAGCTTAAGGGACAGCCTAAGGAACACTGAAGCTTTCTTT. Translating gives CASSLRDSLRNTEAFF.

This clone was seen a handful of times. The chain employs TRBV7-2 and TRBJ2-5, with D possibly called TRBD1 or TRBD2 (7 bases each). The CDR3 totals 16 residues. The V and J ends lost 2 bases and 4 bases respectively, with 17 bases between them. CDR1 is SGHTA and CDR2 is FQGNSA in the germline V gene. The CDR3 protein is CASSLNYGRGGETQYF. The DNA for the CDR3 is TGTGCCAGCAGCTTAAATTACGGCAGGGGGGGAGAGACCCAGTACTTC.

This CDR3 reads CASKPIAGTDTQYF. DNA for the CDR3: TGTGCCAGTAAACCGATTGCGGGCACAGATACGCAGTATTTT. The chain uses TRBV19 and TRBJ2-3; D unclear. The CDR3 is made up of 14 amino acids. Trimming removed 7 bases at V and 1 base at J, with 12 bases between. Germline loops: CDR1 LNHDA, CDR2 SQIVND (reference sequence).

In its sample, this clone was seen once. The chain is built from TRBV5-1 and TRBJ1-1; possibly TRBD1 for D (5 bases). The CDR3 is 14 amino acids. Trimming removed 0 bases at V and 2 bases at J, with 8 bases between. Germline V gives CDR1 SGHRS, CDR2 YFSETQ. CDR3 loop: CASSLGGENTEAFF. CDR3 sequence (DNA): TGCGCCAGCAGCTTGGGAGGGGAAAACACTGAAGCTTTCTTT.

The genes are TRBV9 and TRBJ2-1; TRBD2 aligns across 12 bases. The germline gives CDR1 SGDLS, CDR2 YYNGEE. CDR3 length: 15 residues. V lost 1 base to trimming and J lost 4 bases; unmatched junction nucleotides: 0. The CDR3 reads CASSVLAGGYNEQFF. CDR3 nucleotides: TGTGCCAGCAGCGTACTAGCGGGGGGGTACAATGAGCAGTTCTTC.

The rearrangement links TRBV10-2 to TRBJ2-3; 8 bases are shared with TRBD2. There are 16 residues in the CDR3. The germline V gene encodes CDR1 WSHSY and CDR2 SAAADI. Trimming cost V 0 bases and J 3 bases; bases outside gene matches: 5. CDR3 bases: TGCGCCAGCAGTGAGTCGCGGACTAGCCGAACAGATACGCAGTATTTT. This gives the protein CASSESRTSRTDTQYF.

The genes are TRBV7-2 and TRBJ2-7; D is perhaps TRBD1 (6 bases). Trimming stripped 2 bases from V and 3 bases from J, with 11 bases between. The CDR3 extends over 14 amino acids. Per the germline V gene, CDR1 is SGHTA and CDR2 is FQGNSA. CDR3 sequence (DNA): TGTGCCAGCAGCTTATTAGGACAGAGCTACGAGCAGTACTTC. Translated, it gives CASSLLGQSYEQYF.

V gene TRBV7-6 combines with J gene TRBJ2-5; TRBD2 is a possible D gene (7 bases). Looked up from germline, CDR1 is SGHVS and CDR2 is FNYEAQ. The CDR3 covers 15 residues. Deletions cut 5 bases from V and 5 bases from J, with 18 bases between. CDR3 DNA sequence: TGTGCCAGCAGCCAGAGTGGGGGGGCATGGGAGACCCAGTACTTC. This translates into CASSQSGGAWETQYF.

CDR3 sequence (DNA): TGTGCCAGTAGCACCGACAGAGCTAACTATGGCTACACCTTC. Its protein product is CASSTDRANYGYTF. The chain has TRBV19 and TRBJ1-2; tentative D call: TRBD1 (5 bases). Germline CDR1 and CDR2: LNHDA and SQIVND (reference sequence). The ends were cut back, 6 bases at V and 0 bases at J, with 11 bases in the middle. The CDR3 is made up of 14 amino acids.

The chain joins TRBV6-5 to TRBJ1-1, with unresolved D. The CDR3 has 14 residues. V was clipped by 2 bases and J by 4 bases, with 11 bases between them. In germline, CDR1 is MNHEY, CDR2 SVGAGI. The CDR3 is CASSYTEGGTEAFF. The DNA of the CDR3 is TGTGCCAGCAGTTACACCGAGGGAGGCACTGAAGCTTTCTTT.

The rearrangement uses TRBV18 and TRBJ1-1; weak D call: TRBD1 (5 bases). Germline V gene lookup returns CDR1 KGHSH and CDR2 LQKENI. The CDR3 runs to 16 residues. V dropped 4 bases and J dropped 5 bases, with 20 bases sitting between them. The CDR3 here is CASSLSSPLGGTEAFF. CDR3 bases: TGTGCCAGCTCACTTAGTTCACCTCTGGGGGGAACTGAAGCTTTCTTT.

The chain combines TRBV18 with TRBJ1-2, with 10 bases that match TRBD1. V shed 0 bases, J shed 6 bases, and the junction held 10 bases outside the gene matches. There are 17 residues in the CDR3. Germline V lookup: CDR1 KGHSH, CDR2 LQKENI. The CDR3 reads CASSPPNGRDRGHGYTF. For the CDR3, the DNA is TGTGCCAGCTCACCACCCAACGGGCGGGACAGGGGCCATGGCTACACCTTC.

The V gene is TRBV28, the J gene TRBJ1-5, with D perhaps TRBD1 (6 bases). This CDR3 is 15 amino acids long. Trimming removed 2 bases from V and 4 bases from J, with 12 bases in between. Germline CDR1 MDHEN, CDR2 SYDVKM. The CDR3 DNA reads TGTGCCAGCAGTTTAAGGGGGGCCTATAATCAGCCCCAGCATTTT. This codes for CASSLRGAYNQPQHF.

The gene calls are TRBV6-1 and TRBJ2-7; D perhaps matches TRBD2 (6 bases). This CDR3 comprises 11 residues. Germline loops: CDR1 MNHNS, CDR2 SASEGT. V lost 4 bases to trimming and J lost 6 bases, with 7 bases between them. DNA of the CDR3: TGTGCCAGCAGTGGAGCGGGCGAGCAGTACTTC. Translation gives CASSGAGEQYF.

J is TRBJ2-7 and V is TRBV2; 9 nucleotides line up with TRBD1. This CDR3 is built from 13 residues. Germline V gene data show CDR1 as SNHLY and CDR2 as FYNNEI. V lost 6 bases and J lost 4; bases outside the gene matches: 4. CDR3 loop: CASSWDRAYEQYF. The CDR3 DNA reads as TGTGCCAGCAGCTGGGACAGGGCTTACGAGCAGTACTTC.

The V gene is TRBV5-1, the J gene TRBJ2-1; TRBD2 aligns across 7 bases. Germline assignment: CDR1 SGHRS and CDR2 YFSETQ. V dropped 0 bases and J dropped 2; count of bases not matched to a gene: 2. The CDR3 runs to 15 residues. The DNA for the CDR3 is TGCGCCAGCAGCTTGGATGGGGGGGCCTACAATGAGCAGTTCTTC. This gives the protein CASSLDGGAYNEQFF.

The chain has TRBV28 and TRBJ2-1, with 7 bases fitting TRBD2. CDR1 MDHEN and CDR2 SYDVKM come from the germline V gene. V trimming: 5 bases; J trimming: 9 bases; junction bases outside the gene matches: 10. The length of the CDR3 is 14 residues. The CDR3 sequence is CASSAGTTYGEQFF. Here the CDR3 DNA reads TGTGCCAGCAGTGCCGGGACTACGTACGGTGAGCAGTTCTTC.

The sample holds one count of this clone. This chain links TRBV7-2 with TRBJ2-1, with 8 positions matching TRBD2. The J segment lost 3 bases and the V segment lost 5 bases, leaving 12 bases of the junction unmatched. The germline gives CDR1 SGHTA, CDR2 FQGNSA. The CDR3 runs 17 residues. CDR3 sequence reads: CASSTPAGGPSYNEQFF. As DNA, the CDR3 is TGTGCCAGCAGCACTCCCGCGGGGGGCCCCAGCTACAATGAGCAGTTCTTC. Using reference TRBV7-2 and TRBJ2-1 for the parts outside the CDR3, the full variable domain is GAGVSQSPSNKVTEKGKDVELRCDPISGHTALYWYRQSLGQGLEFLIYFQGNSAPDKSGLPSDRFSAERTGGSVSTLTIQRTQQEDSAVYLCASSTPAGGPSYNEQFFGPGTRLTVL.

The chain employs TRBV19 and TRBJ2-5, with D maybe TRBD2 (6 bases). Germline assignment: CDR1 LNHDA and CDR2 SQIVND (reference sequence). The CDR3 runs 15 residues. The ends were cut back, 11 bases at V and 0 bases at J, with 19 bases in the middle. CDR3 region: CASGGEWGDQETQYF. The DNA for the CDR3 is TGTGCCTCAGGAGGCGAGTGGGGGGACCAAGAGACCCAGTACTTC.

The V call is TRBV19, the J call TRBJ1-2, with D maybe TRBD1 (5 bases). The CDR3 is made up of 15 amino acids. Trimming shortened V by 1 base and J by 3 bases, and 12 bases separated the two germline ends. Germline V gives CDR1 LNHDA, CDR2 SQIVND (reference sequence). CDR3 in amino acids: CASSIGWMGDYGYTF. CDR3 DNA: TGTGCCAGTAGTATAGGATGGATGGGGGACTATGGCTACACCTTC. Full variable domain (remainder filled in from reference TRBV19 and TRBJ1-2): DGGITQSPKYLFRKEGQNVTLSCEQNLNHDAMYWYRQDPGQGLRLIYYSQIVNDFQKGDIAEGYSVSREKKESFPLTVTSAQKNPTAFYLCASSIGWMGDYGYTFGSGTRLTVV.

The rearrangement joins TRBV28 to TRBJ1-6, with 8 bases lining up with TRBD1. V gave up 3 bases and J gave up 7 bases; unmatched junction bases: 5. The germline V gene has CDR1 MDHEN and CDR2 SYDVKM. There are 15 residues in the CDR3. This CDR3 is CASSFQGAGNSPLHF. The CDR3 DNA is TGTGCCAGCAGTTTTCAGGGGGCAGGGAATTCACCCCTCCACTTT.

V usage is TRBV6-6 and J usage is TRBJ1-5; possible D gene TRBD1, 6 bases. This CDR3 is 14 amino acids long. Germline V gives CDR1 MNHNY, CDR2 SVGAGI (reference sequence). The V gene lost 7 bases and the J gene lost 7 bases, with 17 bases spanning the gap. CDR3 region: CASTEAGGHQPQHF. The CDR3 nucleotides are TGTGCCAGCACCGAAGCGGGGGGCCACCAGCCCCAGCATTTT.

A few counts support this clone. This chain joins TRBV11-1 and TRBJ1-1; tentatively, D is TRBD1 (5 bases). CDR1 and CDR2 (germline): SGHAT, FQDESV (reference sequence). Trimming removed 5 bases at V and 4 bases at J, with 17 bases between. The CDR3 length is 15 residues. The CDR3 region is CASSRTRQGGTEAFF. In DNA form, the CDR3 reads TGTGCCAGCAGCAGAACGCGGCAGGGCGGCACTGAAGCTTTCTTT.

The V gene is TRBV2, the J gene TRBJ1-5; D uncertain. The germline CDR1 and CDR2 sequences are SNHLY and FYNNEI. The CDR3 runs 14 residues. Trimming pared 3 bases from V and 4 bases from J, leaving 10 bases between. CDR3 region: CASSEGGWNQPQHF. CDR3 sequence (DNA): TGTGCCAGCAGTGAGGGTGGTTGGAATCAGCCCCAGCATTTT.